The T cell receptor beta chain described here comes from a study of blood T cells in healthy people across ages. Broader study findings: Comparison with aged donors showed that long-lived donors had more naive CD4+ cells and higher diversity.

This CDR3 has 16 amino acids. Concerning this clonotype itself: Its cognate antigen is unknown. One end of the junction varies from germline; a read error may be responsible.

For the second PCR, which ran for 7 to 11 cycles, a sample-barcoded 5' primer and a J-beta primer mix were used. Per sample, CDR3-containing paired-end reads numbered at least 2.5 million. TCRdb reanalysed the 5' RACE reads using MiXCR and keeps one entry per CDR3 protein. This sample has roughly 700,000 distinct CDR3 sequences; 32% occur once, and the top ten carry just over 15%. The amount of total RNA extracted per sample was at least 6 micrograms. The chain has TRBV12-3 or TRBV12-4 and TRBJ1-4; 8 nucleotides agree with TRBD1. The specimen sequenced was blood. This receptor was identified in a woman older than 75 in good health. DNA of the CDR3: TGTGCCAGCAGTTACGCCAGGGGGCGCGGGGGTGAAAAACGGTTTTTT. This sequence encodes CASSYARGRGGEKRFF.